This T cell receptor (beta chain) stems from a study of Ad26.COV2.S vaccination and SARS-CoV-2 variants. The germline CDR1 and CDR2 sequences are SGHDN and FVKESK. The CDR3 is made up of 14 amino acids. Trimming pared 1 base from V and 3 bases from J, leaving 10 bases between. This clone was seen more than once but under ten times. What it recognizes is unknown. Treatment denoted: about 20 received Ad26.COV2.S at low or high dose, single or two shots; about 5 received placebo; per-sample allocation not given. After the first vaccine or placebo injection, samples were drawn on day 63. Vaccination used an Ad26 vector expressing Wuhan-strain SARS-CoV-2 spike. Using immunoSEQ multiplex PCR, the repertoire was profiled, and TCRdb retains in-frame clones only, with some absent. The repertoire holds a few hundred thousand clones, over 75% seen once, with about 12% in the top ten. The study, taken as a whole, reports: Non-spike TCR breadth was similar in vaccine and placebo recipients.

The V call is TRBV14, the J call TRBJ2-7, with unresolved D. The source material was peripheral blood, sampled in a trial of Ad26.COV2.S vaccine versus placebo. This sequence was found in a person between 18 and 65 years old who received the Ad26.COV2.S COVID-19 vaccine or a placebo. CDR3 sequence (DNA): TGTGCCAGCAGCCAAGTCGGACGGTACTACGAGCAGTACTTC. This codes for CASSQVGRYYEQYF.